These 7 T cell receptor beta chains came from one sample sequenced in a study of cytotoxic CD8 clonotypes in ibrutinib-treated CLL. Generated by immunoSEQ multiplex PCR, the TCRdb table keeps only in-frame clones and is missing some. The sample records some 290,000 clones, more than 65% being singletons. The material sequenced was PBMCs, taken before ibrutinib treatment. These receptors were taken from a human donor with chronic lymphocytic leukemia.

This clone has more than one count but fewer than ten. The J gene is TRBJ2-7, the V gene TRBV20-1; D uncertain. The CDR3 is 11 residues long. Trimming pared 7 bases from V and 2 bases from J, leaving 9 bases between. Germline V gene sequence: CDR1 DFQATT, CDR2 SNEGSKA (reference sequence). Here the CDR3 reads CSGLETYEQYF. The CDR3 DNA is TGCAGTGGCCTCGAAACCTACGAGCAGTACTTC.

The chain links TRBV6-5 to TRBJ2-7; the D is unclear. V was shortened by 5 bases and J by 3 bases, with 5 bases between the two germline ends. This CDR3 spans 11 amino acids. The germline gives CDR1 MNHEY, CDR2 SVGAGI. The CDR3 DNA sequence: TGTGCCAGCAGTCATAACTACGAGCAGTACTTC. It codes for CASSHNYEQYF.

The chain carries TRBV7-9 and TRBJ2-3; D is unclear. Between the trimmed V and J ends, which lost 6 bases and 5 bases, there was a span of 6 bases. CDR3 length equals 11 residues. Germline values: CDR1 SEHNR, CDR2 FQNEAQ (reference sequence). The CDR3 protein is CASRSEDTQYF. In DNA form, the CDR3 reads TGTGCCAGCAGATCTGAAGATACGCAGTATTTT.

The V and J genes are TRBV2 and TRBJ2-2; 15 nucleotides match TRBD2. The CDR3 has 19 amino acids. The germline V gene encodes CDR1 SNHLY and CDR2 FYNNEI. With V trimmed by 6 bases and J by 6 bases, 14 bases remained unmatched. The CDR3 spells CASRLGLAGGPGWAGELFF. As DNA, the CDR3 is TGTGCCAGCAGACTAGGACTAGCGGGAGGGCCGGGCTGGGCCGGGGAGCTGTTTTTT.

A few counts support this clone. The rearrangement uses TRBV4-2 and TRBJ2-1; D is perhaps TRBD2 (6 bases). This CDR3 is built from 15 residues. The germline gives CDR1 LGHNA, CDR2 YNFKEQ. Trimming left V 1 base short and J 3 bases short, with 10 bases between. The CDR3 DNA sequence: TGTGCCAGCAGCCAAGGGTTAGCGGACTACAATGAGCAGTTCTTC. It specifies CASSQGLADYNEQFF.

This clone was seen only once. CDR3 nucleotides: TGTGCCACCAGCAGAGATGGCGGGAGGGCCTCCTACGAGCAGTACTTC. Residues: CATSRDGGRASYEQYF. The chain combines TRBV15 with TRBJ2-7, with 9 bases fitting TRBD2. V shed 0 bases and J 0 bases; nucleotides not matched to a gene: 3. CDR1 is LNHNV, CDR2 YYDKDF, per germline (reference sequence). The CDR3 has 16 residues.

The J gene is TRBJ1-1, the V gene TRBV5-1, with 7 bases that match TRBD1. V lost 6 bases, J lost 6 bases, and 14 bases stayed unmatched. Per germline, CDR1 SGHRS and CDR2 YFSETQ. The CDR3 sequence is 15 residues long. The CDR3 loop is CASTPERQGWSEAFF. The DNA of the CDR3 is TGCGCCAGCACGCCCGAACGACAGGGTTGGTCTGAAGCTTTCTTT.